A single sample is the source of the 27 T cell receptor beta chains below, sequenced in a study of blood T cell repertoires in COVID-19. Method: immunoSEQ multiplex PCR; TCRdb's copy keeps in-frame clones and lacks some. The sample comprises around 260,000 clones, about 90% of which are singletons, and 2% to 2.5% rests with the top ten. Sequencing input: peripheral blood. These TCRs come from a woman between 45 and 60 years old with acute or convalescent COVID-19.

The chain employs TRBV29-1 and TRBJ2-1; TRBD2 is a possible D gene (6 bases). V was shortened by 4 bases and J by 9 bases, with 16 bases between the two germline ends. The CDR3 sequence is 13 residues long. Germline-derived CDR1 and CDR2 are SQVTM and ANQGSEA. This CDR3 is CSVGGLQEGEQFF. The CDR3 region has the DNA TGCAGCGTTGGAGGCCTACAGGAGGGTGAGCAGTTCTTC.

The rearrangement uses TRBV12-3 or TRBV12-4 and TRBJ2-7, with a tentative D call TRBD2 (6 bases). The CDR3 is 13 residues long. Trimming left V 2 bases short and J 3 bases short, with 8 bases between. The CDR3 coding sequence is TGTGCCAGCAGTTTAAGGCGGGGCTACGAGCAGTACTTC. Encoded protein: CASSLRRGYEQYF.

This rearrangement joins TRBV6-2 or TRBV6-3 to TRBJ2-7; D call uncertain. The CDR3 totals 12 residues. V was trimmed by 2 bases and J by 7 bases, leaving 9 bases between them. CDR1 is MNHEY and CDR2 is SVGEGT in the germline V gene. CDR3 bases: TGTGCCAGCAGTTACCCCACCAGGGAGCAGTACTTC. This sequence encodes CASSYPTREQYF.

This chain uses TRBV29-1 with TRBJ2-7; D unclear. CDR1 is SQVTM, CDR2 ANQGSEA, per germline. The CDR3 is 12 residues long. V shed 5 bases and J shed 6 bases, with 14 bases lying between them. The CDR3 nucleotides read TGCAGCGTTACCGGATGGGCTACCGAGCAGTACTTC. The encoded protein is CSVTGWATEQYF.

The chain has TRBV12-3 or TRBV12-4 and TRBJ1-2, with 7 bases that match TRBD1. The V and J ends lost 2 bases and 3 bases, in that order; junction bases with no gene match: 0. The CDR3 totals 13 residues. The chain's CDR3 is CASSLTGDYGYTF. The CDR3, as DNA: TGTGCCAGCAGTTTAACAGGGGACTATGGCTACACCTTC.

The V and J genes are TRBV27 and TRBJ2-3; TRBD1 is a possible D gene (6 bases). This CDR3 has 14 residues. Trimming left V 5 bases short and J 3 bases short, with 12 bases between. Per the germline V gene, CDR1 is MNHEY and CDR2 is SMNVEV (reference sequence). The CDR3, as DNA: TGTGCCAGCAGTAGTAACAGGGCTACAGATACGCAGTATTTT. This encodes CASSSNRATDTQYF.

CDR3 in amino acids: CASSHGNTIYF. CDR3 DNA: TGTGCCAGCAGCCATGGAAACACCATATATTTT. The V and J genes are TRBV27 and TRBJ1-3; no clear D. V was pared by 6 bases and J by 3 bases, with 3 bases between. CDR3 size: 11 residues. CDR1 and CDR2 (germline): MNHEY, SMNVEV (reference sequence).

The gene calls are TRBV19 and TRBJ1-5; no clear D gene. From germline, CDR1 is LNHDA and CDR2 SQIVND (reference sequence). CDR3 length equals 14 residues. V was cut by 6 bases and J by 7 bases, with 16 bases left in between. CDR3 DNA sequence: TGTGCCAGTAGCCCTTGGGAGTTAGGGCAGCCCCAGCATTTT. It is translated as CASSPWELGQPQHF.

CDR3 residues: CASSFLTDSGQYF. The CDR3, as DNA: TGTGCCAGCAGCTTTCTTACGGACTCCGGGCAGTACTTC. The rearrangement links TRBV7-2 to TRBJ2-7, with TRBD2 as a possible D gene (5 bases). The CDR3 runs to 13 residues. Trimming pared 3 bases from V and 9 bases from J, leaving 15 bases between. CDR1 SGHTA and CDR2 FQGNSA come from the germline V gene.

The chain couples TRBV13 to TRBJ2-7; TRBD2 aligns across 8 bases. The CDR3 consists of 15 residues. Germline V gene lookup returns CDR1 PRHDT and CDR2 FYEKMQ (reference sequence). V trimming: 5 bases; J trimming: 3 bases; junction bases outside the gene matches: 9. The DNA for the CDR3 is TGTGCCAGCAGCCGGTACGGACTAGCCTTCTACGAGCAGTACTTC. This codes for CASSRYGLAFYEQYF.

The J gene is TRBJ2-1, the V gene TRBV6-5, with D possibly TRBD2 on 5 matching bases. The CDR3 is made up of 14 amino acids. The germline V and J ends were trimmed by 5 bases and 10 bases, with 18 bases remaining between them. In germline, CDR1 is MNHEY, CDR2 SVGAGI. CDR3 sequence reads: CASSPATRSREQFF. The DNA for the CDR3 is TGTGCCAGCAGTCCAGCCACTAGATCCAGGGAGCAGTTCTTC.

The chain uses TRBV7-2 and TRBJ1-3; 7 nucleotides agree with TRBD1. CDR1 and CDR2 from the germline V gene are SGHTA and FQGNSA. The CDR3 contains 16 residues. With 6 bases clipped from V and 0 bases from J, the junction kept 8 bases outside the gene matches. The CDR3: CASSGQVLGSGNTIYF. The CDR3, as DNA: TGTGCCAGCAGTGGACAGGTTCTTGGCTCTGGAAACACCATATATTTT.

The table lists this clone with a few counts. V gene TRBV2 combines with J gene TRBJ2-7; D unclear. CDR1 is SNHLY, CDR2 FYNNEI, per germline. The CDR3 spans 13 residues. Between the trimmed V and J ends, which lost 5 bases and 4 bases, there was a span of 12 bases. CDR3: CASSITTRYEQYF. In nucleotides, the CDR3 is TGTGCCAGCAGTATAACAACAAGATACGAGCAGTACTTC.

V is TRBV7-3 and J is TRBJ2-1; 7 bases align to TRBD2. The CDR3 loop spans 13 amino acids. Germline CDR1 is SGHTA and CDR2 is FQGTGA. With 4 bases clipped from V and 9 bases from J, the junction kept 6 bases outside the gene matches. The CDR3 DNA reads TGTGCCAGCAGCTCCCAGCGGGGTGGTGAGCAGTTCTTC. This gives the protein CASSSQRGGEQFF.

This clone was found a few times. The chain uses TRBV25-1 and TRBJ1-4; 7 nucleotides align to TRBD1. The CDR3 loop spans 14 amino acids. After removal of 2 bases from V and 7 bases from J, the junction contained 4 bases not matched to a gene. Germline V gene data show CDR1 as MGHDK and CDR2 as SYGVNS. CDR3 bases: TGTGCCAGCAGTGAACCGGGACAGTCTGAAAAACTGTTTTTT. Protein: CASSEPGQSEKLFF.

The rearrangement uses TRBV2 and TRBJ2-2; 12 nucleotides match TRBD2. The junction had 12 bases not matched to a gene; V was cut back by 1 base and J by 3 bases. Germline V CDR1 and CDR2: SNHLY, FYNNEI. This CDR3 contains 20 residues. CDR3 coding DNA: TGTGCCAGCAGTGAAGTTCGGGCTAGCGGGAGGGCCTGGGACACCGGGGAGCTGTTTTTT. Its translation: CASSEVRASGRAWDTGELFF.

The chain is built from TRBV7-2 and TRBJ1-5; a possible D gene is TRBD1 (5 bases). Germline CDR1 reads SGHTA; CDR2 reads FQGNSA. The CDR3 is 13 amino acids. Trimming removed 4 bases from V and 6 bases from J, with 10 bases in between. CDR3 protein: CASSYRGIQPQHF. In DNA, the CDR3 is TGTGCCAGCAGCTACCGGGGGATTCAGCCCCAGCATTTT.

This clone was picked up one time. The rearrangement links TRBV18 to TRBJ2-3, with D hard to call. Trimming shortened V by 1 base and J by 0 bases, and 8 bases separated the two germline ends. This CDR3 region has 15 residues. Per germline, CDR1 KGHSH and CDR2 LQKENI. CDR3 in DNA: TGTGCCAGCTCACCACGCTCCGGGAGCACAGATACGCAGTATTTT. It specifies CASSPRSGSTDTQYF.

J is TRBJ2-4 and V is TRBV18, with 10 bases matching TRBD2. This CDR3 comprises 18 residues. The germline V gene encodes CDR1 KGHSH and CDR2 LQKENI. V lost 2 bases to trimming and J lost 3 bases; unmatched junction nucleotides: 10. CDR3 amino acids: CASSPIMIAGGGKNIQYF. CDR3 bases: TGTGCCAGCTCACCAATCATGATAGCGGGAGGCGGCAAAAACATTCAGTACTTC.

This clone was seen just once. CDR3 bases: TGCAGTGCTAGTGGACAGGCCCTTGCTTCACCCCTCCACTTT. Its protein is CSASGQALASPLHF. The V call is TRBV20-1, the J call TRBJ1-6, with 7 bases aligning to TRBD1. The CDR3 runs 14 residues. J was trimmed by 9 bases and V by 3 bases; bases with no gene match: 8. Germline values: CDR1 DFQATT, CDR2 SNEGSKA (reference sequence).

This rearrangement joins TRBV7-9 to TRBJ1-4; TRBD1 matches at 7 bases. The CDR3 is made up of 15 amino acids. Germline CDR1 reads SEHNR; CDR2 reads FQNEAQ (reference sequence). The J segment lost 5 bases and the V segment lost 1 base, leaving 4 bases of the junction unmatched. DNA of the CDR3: TGTGCCAGCAGCTTAGATAGGACAGGCAATGAAAAACTGTTTTTT. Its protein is CASSLDRTGNEKLFF.

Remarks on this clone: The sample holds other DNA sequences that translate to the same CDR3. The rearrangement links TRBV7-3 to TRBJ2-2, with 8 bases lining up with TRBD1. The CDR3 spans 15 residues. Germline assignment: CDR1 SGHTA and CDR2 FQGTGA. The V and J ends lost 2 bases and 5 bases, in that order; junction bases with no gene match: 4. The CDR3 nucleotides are TGTGCCAGCAGCTTAGGACAGGGTGGTACCGGGGAGCTGTTTTTT. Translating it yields CASSLGQGGTGELFF. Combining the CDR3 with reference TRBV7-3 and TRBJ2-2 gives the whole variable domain GAGVSQTPSNKVTEKGKYVELRCDPISGHTALYWYRQSLGQGPEFLIYFQGTGAADDSGLPNDRFFAVRPEGSVSTLKIQRTERGDSAVYLCASSLGQGGTGELFFGEGSRLTVL.

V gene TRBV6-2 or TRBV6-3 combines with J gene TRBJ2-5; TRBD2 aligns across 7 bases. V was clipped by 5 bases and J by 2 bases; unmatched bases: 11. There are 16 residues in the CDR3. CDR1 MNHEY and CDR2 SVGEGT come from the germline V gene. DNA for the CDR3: TGTGCCAGCAGTCCGGGGACGGCTAGCGGACAAGAGACCCAGTACTTC. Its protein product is CASSPGTASGQETQYF.

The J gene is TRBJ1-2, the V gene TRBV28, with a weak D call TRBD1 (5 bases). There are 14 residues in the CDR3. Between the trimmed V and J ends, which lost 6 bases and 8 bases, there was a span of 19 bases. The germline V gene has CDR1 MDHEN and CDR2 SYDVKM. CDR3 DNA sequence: TGTGCCAGCAGCCTAAACGCAGGGTGGTGGGGCTACACCTTC. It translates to CASSLNAGWWGYTF.

Written as DNA, the CDR3 is TGTGCCAGCAGTTACAAACTTCCCCAAACCTCGTACGAGCAGTACTTC. Its protein product is CASSYKLPQTSYEQYF. The J gene is TRBJ2-7, the V gene TRBV6-2 or TRBV6-3; D not certain. CDR3 length equals 16 residues. The germline V gene encodes CDR1 MNHEY and CDR2 SVGEGT. V lost 2 bases, J lost 4 bases, and 18 bases lay in between.

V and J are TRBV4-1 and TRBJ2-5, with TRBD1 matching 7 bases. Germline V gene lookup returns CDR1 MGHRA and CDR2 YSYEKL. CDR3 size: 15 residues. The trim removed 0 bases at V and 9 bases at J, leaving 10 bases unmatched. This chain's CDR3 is CASSQDPDRVRAQYF. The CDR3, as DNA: TGCGCCAGCAGCCAAGATCCCGACAGGGTACGGGCCCAGTACTTC.

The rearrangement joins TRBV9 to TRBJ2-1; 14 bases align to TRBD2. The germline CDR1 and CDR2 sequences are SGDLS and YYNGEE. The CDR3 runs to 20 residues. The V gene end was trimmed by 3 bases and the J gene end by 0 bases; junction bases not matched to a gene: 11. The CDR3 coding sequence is TGTGCCAGCAGCGCACGGACTAGCGGGAGGATAGGTAGCTCCTACAATGAGCAGTTCTTC. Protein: CASSARTSGRIGSSYNEQFF.